The entry below describes one T cell receptor (beta chain). The trim removed 6 bases at V and 0 bases at J, leaving 4 bases unmatched. The CDR3 loop spans 14 amino acids. This sample was taken from a study of response to subunit inactivated influenza vaccine. MiXCR, applied by TCRdb to the RT-PCR reads, yields one record per CDR3 protein. The table has fewer than 650,000 distinct CDR3 sequences, around 13% seen once. The origin of this receptor is a man aged 50 to 60 who received an inactivated influenza vaccine. Source: PBMCs from blood, taken roughly 47 days after vaccination. This chain connects TRBV12-3 or TRBV12-4 to TRBJ1-1; 7 nucleotides match TRBD1. This CDR3 is CASSRDSLNTEAFF. The CDR3 DNA is TGTGCCAGCAGCCGGGACAGCTTGAACACTGAAGCTTTCTTT.